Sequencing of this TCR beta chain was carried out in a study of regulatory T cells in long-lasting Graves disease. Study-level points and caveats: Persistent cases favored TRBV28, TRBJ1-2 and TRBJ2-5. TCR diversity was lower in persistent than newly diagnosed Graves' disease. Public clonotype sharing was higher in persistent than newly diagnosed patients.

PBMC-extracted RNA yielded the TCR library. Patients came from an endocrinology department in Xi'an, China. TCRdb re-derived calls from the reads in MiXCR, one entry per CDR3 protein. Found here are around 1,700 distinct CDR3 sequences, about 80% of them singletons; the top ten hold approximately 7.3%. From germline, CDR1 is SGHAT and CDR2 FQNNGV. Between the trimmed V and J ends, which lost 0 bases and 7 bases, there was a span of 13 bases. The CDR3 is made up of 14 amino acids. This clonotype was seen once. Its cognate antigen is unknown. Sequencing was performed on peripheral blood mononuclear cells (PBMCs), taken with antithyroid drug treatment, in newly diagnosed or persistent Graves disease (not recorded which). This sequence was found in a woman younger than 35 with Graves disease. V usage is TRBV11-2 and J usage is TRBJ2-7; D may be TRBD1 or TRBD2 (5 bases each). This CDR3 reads CASSLDIQGEEQYF. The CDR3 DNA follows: TGTGCCAGCAGCTTAGACATCCAGGGAGAAGAGCAGTACTTC.